This T cell receptor beta chain was retrieved from a study of graft-versus-host responses after intestinal transplantation. Study summary: Induction using anti-thymocyte globulin, followed by tacrolimus and steroids for 3 to 4 years, was given to all recipients. Study-level points and caveats: Analysis identified GvH clones in recipient marrow, with some appearing first in ileum or blood.

About this clone itself: What it binds is unknown.

Sequencing was performed with immunoSEQ multiplex PCR; in TCRdb, only in-frame clones are kept and a portion is missing. Of 90,000 to 130,000 clones detected, roughly 95% appear once; the ten largest clones hold roughly 0.5%. Germline CDR1 SNHLY, CDR2 FYNNEI. CDR3 length equals 16 residues. V was clipped by 4 bases and J by 7 bases; unmatched bases: 9. This receptor was taken from a human donor who received an intestinal transplant. The sample consisted of unstimulated CD8+ T cells sorted from spleen or lymph node cells, taken before intestinal transplant. The rearrangement links TRBV2 to TRBJ2-1; TRBD2 matches 11 bases. The CDR3 nucleotides read TGTGCCAGCAGTGTTAGCGGGAGGGCCGGAGCGAATGAGCAGTTCTTC. Translating it yields CASSVSGRAGANEQFF.